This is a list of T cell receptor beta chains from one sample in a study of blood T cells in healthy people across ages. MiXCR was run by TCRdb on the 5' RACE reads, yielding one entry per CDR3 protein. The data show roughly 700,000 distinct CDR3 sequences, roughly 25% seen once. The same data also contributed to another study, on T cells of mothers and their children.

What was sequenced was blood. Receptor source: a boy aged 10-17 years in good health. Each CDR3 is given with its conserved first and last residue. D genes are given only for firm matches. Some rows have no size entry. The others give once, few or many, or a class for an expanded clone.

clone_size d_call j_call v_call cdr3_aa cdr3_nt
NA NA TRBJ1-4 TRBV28 CASSVQGKNEKLFF TGTGCCAGCAGCGTGCAGGGAAAGAATGAAAAACTGTTTTTT
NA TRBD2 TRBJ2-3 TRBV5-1 CASSGGRSTDTQYF TGCGCCAGCTCGGGGGGGCGAAGCACAGATACGCAGTATTTT
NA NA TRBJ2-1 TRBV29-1 CSALPGLQYNEQFF TGCAGCGCCCTTCCGGGACTCCAATACAATGAGCAGTTCTTC
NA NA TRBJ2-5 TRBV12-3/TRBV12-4 CAGSLGPNQETQYF TGTGCCGGCAGTTTGGGACCGAATCAAGAGACCCAGTACTTC
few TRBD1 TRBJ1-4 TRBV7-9 CASSSNTGVHSEKLFF TGTGCCAGCAGCTCTAACACAGGGGTTCATAGTGAAAAACTGTTTTTT
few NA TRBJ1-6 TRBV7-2 CASSHRAEDSPLHF TGTGCCAGCAGCCACCGGGCCGAGGATTCACCCCTCCACTTT
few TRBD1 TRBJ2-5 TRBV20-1 CSARFPGQQETQYF TGCAGTGCTAGATTTCCGGGACAGCAAGAGACCCAGTACTTC
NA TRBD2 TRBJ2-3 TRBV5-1 CASSLELAGFGGDTQYF TGCGCCAGCAGCTTGGAACTAGCGGGATTCGGAGGGGATACGCAGTATTTT
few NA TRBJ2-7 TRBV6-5 CASRPRLAADYEQYF TGTGCCAGCAGGCCCCGATTGGCGGCTGATTACGAGCAGTACTTC
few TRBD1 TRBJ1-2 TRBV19 CASSAQGDGYTF TGTGCCAGTAGTGCACAGGGGGATGGCTACACCTTC
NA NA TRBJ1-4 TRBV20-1 CSARGDSKERLFF TGCAGTGCTAGAGGGGACTCAAAGGAAAGACTGTTTTTT
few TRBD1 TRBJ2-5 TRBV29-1 CSVEGTVGETQYF TGCAGCGTTGAGGGGACAGTCGGGGAGACCCAGTACTTC
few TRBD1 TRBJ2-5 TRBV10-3 CAISEGGQIGETQYF TGTGCCATCAGTGAGGGGGGACAGATCGGGGAGACCCAGTACTTC
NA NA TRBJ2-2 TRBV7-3 CASSSYDQDVTGELFF TGTGCCAGCAGCTCCTACGATCAGGACGTCACCGGGGAGCTGTTTTTT
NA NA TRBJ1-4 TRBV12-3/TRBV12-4 CATGKTNEKLFF TGTGCCACCGGGAAAACTAATGAAAAACTGTTTTTT
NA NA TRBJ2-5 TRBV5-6 CASSLVGHMEETQYF TGTGCCAGCAGCTTGGTAGGGCACATGGAAGAGACCCAGTACTTC
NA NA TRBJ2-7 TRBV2 CASRDRDNSYEQYF TGTGCCAGCAGGGACCGGGACAACTCCTACGAGCAGTACTTC
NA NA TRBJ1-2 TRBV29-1 CSVESSTNYGYTF TGCAGCGTTGAGAGTAGTACGAACTATGGCTACACCTTC
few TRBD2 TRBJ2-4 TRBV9 CASSPRLAGDQDIQYF TGTGCCAGCAGCCCCCGACTAGCGGGAGATCAGGACATTCAGTACTTC
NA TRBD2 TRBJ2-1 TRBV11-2 CASSPQGTSGSYNEQFF TGTGCCAGCAGCCCACAGGGGACTAGCGGTAGCTACAATGAGCAGTTCTTC
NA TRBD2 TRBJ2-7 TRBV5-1 CASSPAAGGTYEQYF TGCGCCAGCAGCCCAGCAGCGGGAGGGACCTACGAGCAGTACTTC
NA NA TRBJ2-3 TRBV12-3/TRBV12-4 CASNLGQMTDTQYF TGTGCCAGCAACCTAGGACAGATGACAGATACGCAGTATTTT